The T cell receptor beta chain described here comes from a study of shared clonotypes between healthy human individuals. Study conclusions and caveats: The study drew on few donors, limiting represented genetic and exposure-history diversity. Incompleteness in sorted-subset sequencing, despite large depth, was shown by rarefaction.

Regarding this clone: Its antigen is still unknown.

Method: immunoSEQ multiplex PCR; TCRdb's copy keeps in-frame clones and lacks some. The profile shows roughly 2.5 million clones, approximately 92% of them singletons. The CDR3 has 14 residues. Per the germline V gene, CDR1 is MNHNS and CDR2 is SASEGT. V lost 4 bases and J lost 0, with 9 bases in between. CD4+ cells yielded CD45RA+ naive and CD45RA-negative memory subsets. V and J are TRBV6-1 and TRBJ1-2, with unresolved D. The specimen was naive CD4+ T cells sorted from blood. The subset denotes: CD45RA+ positively selected. The TCR was taken from a man aged 18 to 29 in good health. CDR3 protein: CASSAPEANYGYTF. The CDR3 DNA reads as TGTGCCAGCAGTGCCCCAGAAGCTAACTATGGCTACACCTTC.